This T cell receptor beta chain was documented in a study of identical twins. General observations from the study: One should note that invariant MAIT and iNKT cells could partly confound zero-insertion analyses.

TCRdb reprocessed the 5' RACE reads via MiXCR and lists one record per CDR3 protein. The sample has roughly 720,000 distinct CDR3 sequences, 15% to 20% seen once. Trimming took off 1 base at V and 3 bases at J, with 19 bases between the two ends. CDR1 and CDR2 (germline): SSHAT, FNYEAQ (reference sequence). This CDR3 is built from 17 residues. As to this clonotype: Its target is not known.

Separately, the same data were catalogued under a study of T cells expressing NK-cell markers. In that study: Among four donors, these clonotypes also ranked first in the CD3+CD56-NKG2C+ fraction. Expanded clones of NKG2C+ T cells had an unclear HCMV specificity.

Sequenced: PBMCs. This clonotype was sampled from a woman younger than 35 in good health. V gene TRBV7-7 combines with J gene TRBJ2-7; perhaps TRBD1 as D (5 bases). The CDR3 DNA follows: TGTGCCAGCAGCTTAGGCCAAATTGGGCAGGGAAACTACGAGCAGTACTTC. It yields the protein CASSLGQIGQGNYEQYF.